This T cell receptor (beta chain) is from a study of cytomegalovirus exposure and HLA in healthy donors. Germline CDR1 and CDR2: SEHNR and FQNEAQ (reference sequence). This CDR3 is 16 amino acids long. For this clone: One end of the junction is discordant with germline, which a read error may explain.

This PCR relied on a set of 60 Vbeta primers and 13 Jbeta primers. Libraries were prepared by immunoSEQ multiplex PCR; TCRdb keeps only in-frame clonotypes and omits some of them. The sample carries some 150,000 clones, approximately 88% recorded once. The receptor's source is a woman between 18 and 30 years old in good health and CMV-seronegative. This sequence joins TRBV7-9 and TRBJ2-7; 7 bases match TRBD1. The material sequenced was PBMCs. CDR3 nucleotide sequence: TGTTCCAGCAGCTCAACCGGGACAGAGAGCTCCTACGAGCAGTACTTC. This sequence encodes CSSSSTGTESSYEQYF.